This record covers a single TCR beta chain. No antigen is known for it. Healthy Caucasian individuals made up all the donors. The data were obtained in a study of identical twins. Findings and limits, study-wide: Out-of-frame alpha sequences that twins shared showed excess low generation probability.

Carrying unique molecular identifiers, the cDNA also gained a universal primer site through template switching. TCRdb independently ran MiXCR on the 5' RACE reads; one entry per CDR3 protein. The sample lists roughly 700,000 distinct CDR3 sequences, over 8.5% occurring once. The same sample was also used in a study of yellow fever vaccine responses in identical twins. This second study says: After vaccination, twins' T cell response reportedly seemed partly convergent, partly personalized.

Sequencing was performed on PBMCs. This clonotype was obtained from a woman between 18 and 29 years old in good health.

In nucleotides, the CDR3 is TGTGCCAGCAGCCAACATCAATCACCTACACGGGCTGAAGCTTTCTTT. Its translation: CASSQHQSPTRAEAFF. The V call is TRBV3-1, the J call TRBJ1-1, with unresolved D. The CDR3 has 16 residues. CDR1 is LGHDT and CDR2 is YNNKEL in the germline V gene (reference sequence). Trimming pared 2 bases from V and 6 bases from J, leaving 19 bases between.